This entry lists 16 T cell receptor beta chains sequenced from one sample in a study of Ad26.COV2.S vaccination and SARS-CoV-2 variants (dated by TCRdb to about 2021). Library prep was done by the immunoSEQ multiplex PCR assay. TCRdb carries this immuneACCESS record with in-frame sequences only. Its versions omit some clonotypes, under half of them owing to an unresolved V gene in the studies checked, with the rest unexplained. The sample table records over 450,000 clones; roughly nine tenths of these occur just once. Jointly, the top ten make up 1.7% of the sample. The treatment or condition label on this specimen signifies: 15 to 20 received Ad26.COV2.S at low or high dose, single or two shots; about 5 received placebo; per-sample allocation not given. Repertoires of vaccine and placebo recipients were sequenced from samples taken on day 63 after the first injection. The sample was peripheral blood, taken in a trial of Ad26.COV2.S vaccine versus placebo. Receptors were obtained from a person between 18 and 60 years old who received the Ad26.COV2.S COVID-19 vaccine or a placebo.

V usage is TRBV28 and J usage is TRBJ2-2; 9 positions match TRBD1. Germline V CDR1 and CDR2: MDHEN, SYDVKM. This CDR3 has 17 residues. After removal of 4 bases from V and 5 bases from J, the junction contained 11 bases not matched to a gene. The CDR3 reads CASSSSTGGVRTGELFF. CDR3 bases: TGTGCCAGCAGTTCCTCAACAGGGGGCGTTAGGACCGGGGAGCTGTTTTTT.

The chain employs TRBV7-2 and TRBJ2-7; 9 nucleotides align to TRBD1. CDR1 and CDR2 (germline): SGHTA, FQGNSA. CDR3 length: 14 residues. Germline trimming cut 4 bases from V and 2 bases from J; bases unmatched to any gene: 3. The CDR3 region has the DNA TGTGCCAGCAGCTCGACAGGGGGAACCTACGAGCAGTACTTC. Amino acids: CASSSTGGTYEQYF.

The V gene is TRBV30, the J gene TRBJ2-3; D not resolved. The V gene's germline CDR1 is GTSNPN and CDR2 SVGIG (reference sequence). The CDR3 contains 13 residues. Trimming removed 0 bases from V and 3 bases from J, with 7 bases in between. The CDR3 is CAWSVGETDTQYF. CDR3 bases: TGTGCCTGGAGTGTTGGAGAAACAGATACGCAGTATTTT.

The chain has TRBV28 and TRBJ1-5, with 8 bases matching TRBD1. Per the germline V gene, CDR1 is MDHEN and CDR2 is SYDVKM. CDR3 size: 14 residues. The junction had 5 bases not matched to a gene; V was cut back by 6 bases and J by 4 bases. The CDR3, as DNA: TGTGCCAGCAGCCAAGGACAGGGTAATCAGCCCCAGCATTTT. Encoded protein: CASSQGQGNQPQHF.

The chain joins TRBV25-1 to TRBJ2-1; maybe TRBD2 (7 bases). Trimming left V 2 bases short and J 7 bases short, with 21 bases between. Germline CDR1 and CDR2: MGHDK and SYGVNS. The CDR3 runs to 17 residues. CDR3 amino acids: CASSETSRGASRNEQFF. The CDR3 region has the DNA TGTGCCAGCAGTGAAACATCCCGGGGGGCCTCGAGGAATGAGCAGTTCTTC.

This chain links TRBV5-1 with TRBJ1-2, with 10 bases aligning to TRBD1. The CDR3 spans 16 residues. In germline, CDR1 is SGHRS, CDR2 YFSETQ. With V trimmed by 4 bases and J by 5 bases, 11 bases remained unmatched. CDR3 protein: CASSPVPGQGRYGYTF. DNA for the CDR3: TGCGCCAGCAGCCCCGTCCCGGGACAGGGGAGGTATGGCTACACCTTC.

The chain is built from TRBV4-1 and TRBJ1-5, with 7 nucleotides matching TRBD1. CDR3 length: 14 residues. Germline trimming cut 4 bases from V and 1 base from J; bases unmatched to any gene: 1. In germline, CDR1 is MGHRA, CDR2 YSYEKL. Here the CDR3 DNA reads TGCGCCAGCAGCCTGGGACAGAGCAATCAGCCCCAGCATTTT. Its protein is CASSLGQSNQPQHF.

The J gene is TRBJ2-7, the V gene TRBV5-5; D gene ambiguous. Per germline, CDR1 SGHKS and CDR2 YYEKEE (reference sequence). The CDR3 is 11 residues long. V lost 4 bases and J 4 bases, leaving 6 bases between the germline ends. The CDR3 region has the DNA TGTGCCAGCAGCCCCCGGTACGAGCAGTACTTC. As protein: CASSPRYEQYF.

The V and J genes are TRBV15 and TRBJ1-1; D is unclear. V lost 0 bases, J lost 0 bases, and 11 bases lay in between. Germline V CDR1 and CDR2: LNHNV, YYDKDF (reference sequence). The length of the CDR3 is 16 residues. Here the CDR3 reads CATSRDAVVMNTEAFF. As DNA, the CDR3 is TGTGCCACCAGCAGAGATGCGGTAGTCATGAACACTGAAGCTTTCTTT.

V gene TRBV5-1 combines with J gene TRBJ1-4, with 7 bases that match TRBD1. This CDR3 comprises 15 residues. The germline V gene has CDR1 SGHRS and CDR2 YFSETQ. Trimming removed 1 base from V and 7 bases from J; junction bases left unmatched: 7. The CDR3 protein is CASSLIGGASEKLFF. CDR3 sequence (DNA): TGCGCCAGCAGCTTGATAGGGGGCGCGAGTGAAAAACTGTTTTTT.

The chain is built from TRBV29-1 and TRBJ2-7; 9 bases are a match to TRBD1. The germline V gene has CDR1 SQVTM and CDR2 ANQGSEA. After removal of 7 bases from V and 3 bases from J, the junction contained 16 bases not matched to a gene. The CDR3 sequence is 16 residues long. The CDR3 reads CSATYFRTGDNYEQYF. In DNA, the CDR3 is TGCAGCGCCACTTACTTTCGGACAGGGGACAACTACGAGCAGTACTTC.

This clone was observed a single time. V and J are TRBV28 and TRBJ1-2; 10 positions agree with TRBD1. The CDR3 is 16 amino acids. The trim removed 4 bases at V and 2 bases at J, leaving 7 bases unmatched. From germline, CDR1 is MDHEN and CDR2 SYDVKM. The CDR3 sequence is CASSSGTGVKNYGYTF. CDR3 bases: TGTGCCAGCAGTTCCGGGACAGGGGTCAAGAACTATGGCTACACCTTC.

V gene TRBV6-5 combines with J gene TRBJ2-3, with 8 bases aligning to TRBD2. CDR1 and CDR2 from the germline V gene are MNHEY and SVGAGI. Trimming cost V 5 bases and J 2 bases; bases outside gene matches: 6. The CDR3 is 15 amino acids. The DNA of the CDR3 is TGTGCCAGCAGTCTCCGGACTAGCTACACAGATACGCAGTATTTT. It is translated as CASSLRTSYTDTQYF.

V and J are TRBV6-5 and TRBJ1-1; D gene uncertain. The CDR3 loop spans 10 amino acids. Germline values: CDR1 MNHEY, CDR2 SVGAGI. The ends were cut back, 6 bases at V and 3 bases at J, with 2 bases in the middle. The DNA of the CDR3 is TGTGCCAGCAGATACACTGAAGCTTTCTTT. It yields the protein CASRYTEAFF.

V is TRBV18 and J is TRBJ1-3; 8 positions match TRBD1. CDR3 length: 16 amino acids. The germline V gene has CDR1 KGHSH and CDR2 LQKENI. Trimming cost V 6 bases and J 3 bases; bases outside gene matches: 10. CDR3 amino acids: CASSTQGAGYGNTIYF. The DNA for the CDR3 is TGTGCCAGCTCGACCCAGGGGGCAGGTTATGGAAACACCATATATTTT.

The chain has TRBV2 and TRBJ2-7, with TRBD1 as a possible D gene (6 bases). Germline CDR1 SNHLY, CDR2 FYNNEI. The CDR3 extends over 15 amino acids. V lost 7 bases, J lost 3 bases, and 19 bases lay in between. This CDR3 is CASTDHRAGDYEQYF. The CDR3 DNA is TGTGCCAGCACCGACCACAGGGCTGGGGACTACGAGCAGTACTTC.